These 30 T cell receptor beta chains came from one sample sequenced in a study of esophageal squamous cell carcinoma under preoperative chemotherapy. Time point given: after preoperative PTX-NDP chemotherapy. Using its own MiXCR run on the PCR reads, TCRdb lists one record per CDR3 protein. The data contain over a thousand distinct CDR3 sequences, over 25% of them singletons. Sampling was conducted from a patient given preoperative chemotherapy. Source of these receptors: a human donor with esophageal squamous cell carcinoma. The donor label of this sample is uncertain.

This clonotype is large (0.1 to 1%). The chain joins TRBV10-1 to TRBJ2-5, with D possibly being TRBD1 or TRBD2 (5 bases each). V was trimmed by 5 bases and J by 3 bases, leaving 13 bases between them. The germline V gene encodes CDR1 WNHNN and CDR2 SYGVQD (reference sequence). The CDR3 has 14 residues. CDR3 region: CASSRGAVEETQYF. The CDR3 nucleotides are TGCGCCAGCAGTCGAGGGGCAGTGGAAGAGACCCAGTACTTC.

In this sample, this clonotype is large. The genes are TRBV6-1 and TRBJ2-1, with 7 bases lining up with TRBD1. Germline CDR1 is MNHNS and CDR2 is SASEGT. The V and J ends lost 3 bases and 5 bases, in that order; junction bases with no gene match: 4. There are 14 residues in the CDR3. The CDR3 DNA follows: TGTGCCAGCAGTGAGTACAGGGGCAACAATGAGCAGTTCTTC. Translation: CASSEYRGNNEQFF.

By share of the sample, this clonotype is large. The rearrangement uses TRBV7-9 and TRBJ2-1, with D hard to call. The J call may be faulty, since TRBJ2-7 better matches the DNA end. Germline-derived CDR1 and CDR2 are SEHNR and FQNEAQ (reference sequence). The CDR3 consists of 16 residues. The CDR3 reads CASSLLGNPEYNEQYF. The DNA for the CDR3 is TGTGCCAGCAGCTTACTGGGAAACCCCGAATACAATGAGCAGTACTTC.

The chain has TRBV7-8 and TRBJ1-1; D perhaps matches TRBD1 (6 bases). Trimming took off 5 bases at V and 2 bases at J, with 15 bases between the two ends. CDR1 SGHVS and CDR2 FQNEAQ come from the germline V gene. The CDR3 covers 15 residues. The CDR3 region is CASSPRDTSNTEAFF. Written as DNA, the CDR3 is TGTGCCAGCAGCCCACGGGACACCTCAAACACTGAAGCTTTCTTT.

This clonotype is large within its sample. V is TRBV7-6 and J is TRBJ2-1; D is perhaps TRBD1 or TRBD2 (6 bases each). The DNA matches TRBJ2-7 better at its end, which makes the J call doubtful. This CDR3 region has 13 residues. From germline, CDR1 is SGHVS and CDR2 FNYEAQ. Here the CDR3 reads CASSHLGGYEQYF. The DNA for the CDR3 is TGTGCCAGCAGCCACTTAGGGGGGTACGAGCAGTACTTC.

The V gene is TRBV11-1, the J gene TRBJ2-7, with D perhaps TRBD1 (6 bases). Trimming cost V 2 bases and J 3 bases, with 11 bases left between them. The CDR3 consists of 14 residues. In germline, CDR1 is SGHAT, CDR2 FQDESV (reference sequence). CDR3: CASSLYRVSYEQYF. CDR3 in DNA: TGTGCCAGCAGCTTATACAGGGTAAGCTACGAGCAGTACTTC.

Worth noting for this clonotype: At one end the junction does not follow the germline gene, possibly because of a read error. V gene TRBV6-8 combines with J gene TRBJ2-4, with D perhaps TRBD1 (5 bases). CDR3 length: 15 residues. The germline gives CDR1 MNHGY, CDR2 SAAAGT. CDR3 coding DNA: TGTGCCGGCAGTGAGCAATGGGGCGGCAGGAGCATTCAGTACTTC. Translated, it gives CAGSEQWGGRSIQYF.

The V and J genes are TRBV10-1 and TRBJ2-7, with a weak D call TRBD2 (5 bases). The CDR3 is 14 amino acids. Germline assignment: CDR1 WNHNN and CDR2 SYGVQD (reference sequence). The germline V and J ends were trimmed by 6 bases and 6 bases, with 18 bases remaining between them. Here the CDR3 reads CASSQTSGGGEQYV. CDR3 DNA sequence: TGCGCCAGCAGCCAGACGAGCGGTGGAGGCGAGCAGTACGTC.

This clonotype is judged large. The chain employs TRBV6-1 and TRBJ2-6; 7 nucleotides agree with TRBD1. The CDR3 is 18 amino acids. Per germline, CDR1 MNHNS and CDR2 SASEGT. Trimming removed 2 bases from V and 0 bases from J; junction bases left unmatched: 7. CDR3 sequence reads: CASSERTGSISGANVLTF. In DNA, the CDR3 is TGTGCCAGCAGTGAACGGACAGGTTCAATCTCTGGGGCCAACGTCCTGACTTTC.

This clonotype appeared a few times. This chain uses TRBV6-1 with TRBJ2-1; TRBD2 agrees at 9 bases. V lost 6 bases and J lost 14; bases outside the gene matches: 14. CDR1 MNHNS and CDR2 SASEGT come from the germline V gene. This CDR3 contains 14 residues. CDR3 nucleotides: TGTGCCAGCAGGGGACTAGCTGAGTACAAGGAGGAGTTCTTC. Translating it yields CASRGLAEYKEEFF.

As concerns this clonotype: The DNA is omitted, as the CDR3 cannot be located on it reliably, and the CDR3 follows TCRdb's listing. V gene TRBV27 combines with J gene TRBJ2-1; the DNA was not used to check the table's D call, TRBD1. Per germline, CDR1 MNHEY and CDR2 SMNVEV (reference sequence). The CDR3 is 15 amino acids long, termini counted. Here the CDR3 reads CASSRVGQGAYEEFF.

This chain connects TRBV6-1 to TRBJ2-4; D may be TRBD1 (6 bases). The J call is uncertain, as TRBJ2-1 better fits the DNA end. Germline V gene sequence: CDR1 MNHNS, CDR2 SASEGT. This CDR3 comprises 14 residues. In DNA form, the CDR3 reads TGTGCGAGCCGACTGGGTAGGCAGGGGAATGAGCAGTTCTTC. This translates into CASRLGRQGNEQFF.

This clonotype was seen a few times. The CDR3 DNA reads TGTGCCAGCAGTGACTCGACTAGCGGGAGCAATGAGCAGTTCTTC. Amino acid sequence: CASSDSTSGSNEQFF. This chain uses TRBV6-4 with TRBJ2-1; TRBD2 aligns across 12 bases. The CDR3 is 15 amino acids. Germline CDR1 MRHNA, CDR2 SNTAGT. Trimming at V came to 0 bases and at J to 6 bases, leaving 0 bases not matched to a gene.

In its sample, this clonotype ranks as large. This chain uses TRBV28 with TRBJ2-1; 9 nucleotides line up with TRBD2. CDR1 and CDR2 from the germline V gene are MDHEN and SYDVKM. The CDR3 has 15 residues. V shed 4 bases, J shed 4 bases, and the junction held 5 bases outside the gene matches. The chain's CDR3 is CASSSGTSSYNEQFF. DNA of the CDR3: TGTGCCAGCAGTTCCGGGACTAGCAGTTACAATGAGCAGTTCTTC.

This clonotype rates as medium-sized. This sequence joins TRBV6-1 and TRBJ2-6, with a tentative D call TRBD2 (6 bases). The CDR3 is made up of 15 amino acids. Germline CDR1 and CDR2: MNHNS and SASEGT. Trimming removed 6 bases at V and 1 base at J, with 10 bases between. This CDR3 reads CASRTGGSGANVLTF. CDR3 sequence (DNA): TGTGCCAGCAGAACTGGGGGGTCTGGGGCCAACGTCCTGACTTTC.

This clonotype is medium-sized by share. The V gene is TRBV7-2, the J gene TRBJ2-1; D is unresolved. Trimming left V 3 bases short and J 0 bases short, with 9 bases between. The CDR3 loop spans 15 amino acids. Germline lookup yields CDR1 SGHTA and CDR2 FQGNSA. The CDR3 sequence is CASSFDVGSYNEQFF. As DNA, the CDR3 is TGTGCCAGCAGCTTTGACGTAGGCTCCTACAATGAGCAGTTCTTC.

This clonotype counts as medium-sized. This chain links TRBV6-1 with TRBJ2-2; TRBD2 aligns across 12 bases. V gave up 5 bases and J gave up 3 bases; unmatched junction bases: 7. The CDR3 totals 17 residues. In germline, CDR1 is MNHNS, CDR2 SASEGT. The CDR3 sequence: CASSLAGGHEDTGELFF. The CDR3 bases are TGTGCCAGCAGTCTAGCGGGAGGGCACGAGGACACCGGGGAGCTGTTTTTT.

This sequence joins TRBV4-2 and TRBJ2-3, with 7 bases lining up with TRBD2. After removal of 0 bases from V and 2 bases from J, the junction contained 8 bases not matched to a gene. Germline CDR1 and CDR2: LGHNA and YNFKEQ. The CDR3 length is 17 residues. CDR3 loop: CASSQDWASGTTDTQYF. CDR3 DNA sequence: TGTGCCAGCAGCCAAGATTGGGCTAGCGGAACCACAGATACGCAGTATTTT.

In its sample, this clonotype ranks as medium-sized. The chain combines TRBV6-1 with TRBJ1-1; D call uncertain. CDR1 is MNHNS and CDR2 is SASEGT in the germline V gene. V lost 3 bases and J 1 base, leaving 6 bases between the germline ends. The CDR3 runs 13 residues. As DNA, the CDR3 is TGTGCCAGCAGTGAGAACAGGAACACTGAAGCTTTCTTT. Its protein is CASSENRNTEAFF.

By sample fraction, this clonotype is large (0.1 to 1%). The J gene is TRBJ2-3, the V gene TRBV6-5, with unresolved D. The CDR3 runs 13 residues. The germline gives CDR1 MNHEY, CDR2 SVGAGI. Trimming shortened V by 2 bases and J by 0 bases, and 3 bases separated the two germline ends. The CDR3 bases are TGTGCCAGCAGTTACGGCAGCACAGATACGCAGTATTTT. Protein: CASSYGSTDTQYF.

The J gene is TRBJ2-1, the V gene TRBV10-1, with TRBD2 identical over 7 bases. The J call is uncertain, as TRBJ2-7 better fits the DNA end. The germline V gene has CDR1 WNHNN and CDR2 SYGVQD (reference sequence). The CDR3 runs 16 residues. CDR3 loop: CASSVRRELSYNEQYF. CDR3 sequence (DNA): TGCGCCAGCAGTGTACGGCGGGAGTTGTCCTACAATGAGCAGTACTTC.

As to this clonotype: With a much larger clone just one base away, this may be a read error. The chain carries TRBV7-2 and TRBJ2-1; no clear D. The DNA end is more similar to TRBJ2-7, so the J call may be wrong. CDR1 is SGHTA, CDR2 FQGNSA, per germline. CDR3 length: 13 amino acids. In nucleotides, the CDR3 is TGTGCCAGCAGCCAAGGGTCTTACTACGAGCAGTACTTC. Translating it yields CASSQGSYYEQYF.

This clonotype rates as medium-sized. This chain joins TRBV6-1 and TRBJ1-6, with D possibly TRBD1 on 5 matching bases. Germline CDR1 and CDR2: MNHNS and SASEGT. With 6 bases removed from V and 0 bases from J, the gap between germline ends came to 12 bases. The CDR3 is made up of 16 amino acids. CDR3 sequence reads: CASRPRQSSYNSPLHF. In DNA form, the CDR3 reads TGTGCCAGCAGACCCCGACAGAGCTCCTATAATTCACCCCTCCACTTT.

By sample fraction, this clonotype is medium-sized. This chain uses TRBV6-1 with TRBJ1-6; 7 bases map to TRBD1. The CDR3 loop spans 14 amino acids. The trim removed 6 bases at V and 7 bases at J, leaving 6 bases unmatched. CDR1 and CDR2 from the germline V gene are MNHNS and SASEGT. DNA for the CDR3: TGTGCCAGCAGCCCCGGACAGGAGAATTCACCCCTCCACTTT. This gives the protein CASSPGQENSPLHF.

By sample fraction, this clonotype is medium-sized. CDR3 nucleotide sequence: TGTGCCAGCAGCTTAGCTACTAGCGGCATCACAGATACGCAGTATTTT. Translated: CASSLATSGITDTQYF. The gene calls are TRBV7-6 and TRBJ2-3; 8 bases are a match to TRBD2. CDR3 size: 16 residues. From germline, CDR1 is SGHVS and CDR2 FNYEAQ. Losses at the gene ends were 0 bases for V and 2 bases for J; bases not matched to a gene: 4.

This clonotype is categorized as large. V and J are TRBV6-5 and TRBJ2-3; D is undetermined. Germline V gives CDR1 MNHEY, CDR2 SVGAGI. The CDR3 is 13 residues long. V was pared by 7 bases and J by 2 bases, with 10 bases between. CDR3 in amino acids: CASKRSFTDTQYF. The CDR3 DNA reads as TGTGCCAGCAAGCGCAGTTTCACAGATACGCAGTATTTT.

This clonotype is labeled medium-sized. This chain connects TRBV7-2 to TRBJ1-2; D gene uncertain. The germline V and J ends were trimmed by 2 bases and 5 bases, with 6 bases remaining between them. The germline gives CDR1 SGHTA, CDR2 FQGNSA. This CDR3 is built from 12 residues. As DNA, the CDR3 is TGTGCCAGCAGCTTACGGGGTTATGGCTACACCTTC. Its translation: CASSLRGYGYTF.

This clonotype ranks as large. CDR3 bases: TGTGCCAGCAGCGCTAGCGAGCCCAGGATCACAGATACGCAGTATTTT. This encodes CASSASEPRITDTQYF. V usage is TRBV7-4 and J usage is TRBJ2-3, with TRBD2 as a possible D gene (6 bases). Germline V gene data show CDR1 as SGHVT and CDR2 as SQSDAQ. The CDR3 extends over 16 amino acids. The germline V and J ends were trimmed by 5 bases and 2 bases, with 17 bases remaining between them.

Judged by abundance, this clonotype is medium-sized (0.01 to 0.1%). The chain links TRBV12-3 or TRBV12-4 to TRBJ2-1; 13 bases are a match to TRBD2. The end of the DNA aligns better with TRBJ2-7, so the J call may be wrong. This CDR3 comprises 16 residues. CDR3 region: CASSFTRTSGGYEQYF. As DNA, the CDR3 is TGTGCCAGCAGTTTTACTCGGACTAGCGGGGGCTACGAGCAGTACTTC.

J is TRBJ2-1 and V is TRBV7-2; 7 bases line up with TRBD2. The J call may be wrong; the DNA end is better matched by TRBJ2-7. The CDR3 is 16 amino acids. Germline CDR1 is SGHTA and CDR2 is FQGNSA. This chain's CDR3 is CASSRGGGRSYNEQYF. The CDR3 DNA follows: TGTGCCAGCAGCCGTGGCGGGGGAAGGTCCTACAATGAGCAGTACTTC.